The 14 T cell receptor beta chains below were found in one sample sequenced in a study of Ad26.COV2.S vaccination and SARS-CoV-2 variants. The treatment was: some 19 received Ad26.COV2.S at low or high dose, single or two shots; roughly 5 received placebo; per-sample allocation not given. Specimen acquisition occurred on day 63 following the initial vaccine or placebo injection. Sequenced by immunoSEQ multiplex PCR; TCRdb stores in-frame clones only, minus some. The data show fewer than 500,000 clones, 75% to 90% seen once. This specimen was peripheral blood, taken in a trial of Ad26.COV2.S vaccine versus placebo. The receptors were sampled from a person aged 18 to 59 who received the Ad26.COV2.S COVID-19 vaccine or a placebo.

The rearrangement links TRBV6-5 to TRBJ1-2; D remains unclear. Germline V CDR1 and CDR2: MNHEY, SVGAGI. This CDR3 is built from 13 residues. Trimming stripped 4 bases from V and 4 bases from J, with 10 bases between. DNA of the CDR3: TGTGCCAGCAGTTGGACCATTGGCTATGGCTACACCTTC. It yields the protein CASSWTIGYGYTF.

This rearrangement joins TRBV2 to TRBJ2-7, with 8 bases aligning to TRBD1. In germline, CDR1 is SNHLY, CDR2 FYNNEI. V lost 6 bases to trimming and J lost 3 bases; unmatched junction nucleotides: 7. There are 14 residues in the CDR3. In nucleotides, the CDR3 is TGTGCCAGCAGCCCGACAGGGGTAGGCTACGAGCAGTACGTC. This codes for CASSPTGVGYEQYV.

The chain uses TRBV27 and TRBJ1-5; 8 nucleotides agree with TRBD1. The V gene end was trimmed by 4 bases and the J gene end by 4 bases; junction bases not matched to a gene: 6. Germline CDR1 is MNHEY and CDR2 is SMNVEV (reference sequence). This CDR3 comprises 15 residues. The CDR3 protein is CASSSRQGRNQPQHF. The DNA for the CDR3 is TGTGCCAGCAGTTCCCGACAGGGGAGAAATCAGCCCCAGCATTTT.

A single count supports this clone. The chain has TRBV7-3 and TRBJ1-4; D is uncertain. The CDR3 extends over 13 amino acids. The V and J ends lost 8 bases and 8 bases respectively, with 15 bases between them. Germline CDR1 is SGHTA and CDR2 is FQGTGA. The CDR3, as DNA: TGTGCCAGCGGGAAGGCTGTCGGGGAAAAACTGTTTTTT. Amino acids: CASGKAVGEKLFF.

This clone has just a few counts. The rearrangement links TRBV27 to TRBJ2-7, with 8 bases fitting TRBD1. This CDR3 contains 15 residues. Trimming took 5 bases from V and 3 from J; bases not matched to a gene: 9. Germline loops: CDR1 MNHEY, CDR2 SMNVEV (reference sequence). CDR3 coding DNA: TGTGCCAGCAGTCCGGTCGGGACAGGCTACTACGAGCAGTACTTC. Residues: CASSPVGTGYYEQYF.

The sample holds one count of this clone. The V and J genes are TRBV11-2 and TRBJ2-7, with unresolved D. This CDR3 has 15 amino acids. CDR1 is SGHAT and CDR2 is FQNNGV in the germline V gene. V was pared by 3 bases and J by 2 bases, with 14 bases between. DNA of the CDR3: TGTGCCAGCAGCTTCCTCTCCCGGATCCCCTACGAGCAGTACGTC. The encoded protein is CASSFLSRIPYEQYV.

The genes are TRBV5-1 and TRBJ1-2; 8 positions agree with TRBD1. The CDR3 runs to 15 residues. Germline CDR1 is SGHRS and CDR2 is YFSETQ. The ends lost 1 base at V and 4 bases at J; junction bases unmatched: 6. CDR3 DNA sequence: TGCGCCAGCAGCTTGTCAGGGGGCGGAATCTATGGCTACACCTTC. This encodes CASSLSGGGIYGYTF.

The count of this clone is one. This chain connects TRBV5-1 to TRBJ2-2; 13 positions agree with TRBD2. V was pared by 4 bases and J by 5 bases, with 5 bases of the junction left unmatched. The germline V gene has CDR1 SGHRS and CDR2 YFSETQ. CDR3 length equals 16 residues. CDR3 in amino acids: CASSHGTSGITGELFF. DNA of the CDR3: TGCGCCAGCAGCCACGGGACTAGCGGGATAACCGGGGAGCTGTTTTTT. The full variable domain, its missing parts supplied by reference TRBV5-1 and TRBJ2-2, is KAGVTQTPRYLIKTRGQQVTLSCSPISGHRSVSWYQQTPGQGLQFLFEYFSETQRNKGNFPGRFSGRQFSNSRSEMNVSTLELGDSALYLCASSHGTSGITGELFFGEGSRLTVL.

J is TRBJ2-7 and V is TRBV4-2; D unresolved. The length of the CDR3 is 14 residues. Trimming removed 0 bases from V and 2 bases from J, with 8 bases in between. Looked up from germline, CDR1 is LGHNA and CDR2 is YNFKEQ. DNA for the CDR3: TGTGCCAGCAGCCAAGATCCCGGGCCCTACGAGCAGTACTTC. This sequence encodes CASSQDPGPYEQYF.

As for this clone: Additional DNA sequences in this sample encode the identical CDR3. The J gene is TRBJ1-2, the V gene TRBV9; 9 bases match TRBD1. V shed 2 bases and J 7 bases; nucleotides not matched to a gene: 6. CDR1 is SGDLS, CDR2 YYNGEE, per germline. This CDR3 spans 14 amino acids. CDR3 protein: CASSVETGGSGYTF. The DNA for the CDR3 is TGTGCCAGCAGCGTCGAGACAGGGGGTAGTGGCTACACCTTC.

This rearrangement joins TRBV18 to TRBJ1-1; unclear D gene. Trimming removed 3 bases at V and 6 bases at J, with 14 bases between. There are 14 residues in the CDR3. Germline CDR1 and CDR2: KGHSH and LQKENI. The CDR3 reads CASSPTIVASEAFF. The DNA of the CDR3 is TGTGCCAGCTCACCGACAATCGTCGCATCTGAAGCTTTCTTT.

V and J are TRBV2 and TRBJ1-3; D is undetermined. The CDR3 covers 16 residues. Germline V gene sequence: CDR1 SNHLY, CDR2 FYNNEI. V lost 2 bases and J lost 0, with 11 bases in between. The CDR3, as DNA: TGTGCCAGCAGTGAACTCCCGCTCTACTCTGGAAACACCATATATTTT. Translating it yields CASSELPLYSGNTIYF.

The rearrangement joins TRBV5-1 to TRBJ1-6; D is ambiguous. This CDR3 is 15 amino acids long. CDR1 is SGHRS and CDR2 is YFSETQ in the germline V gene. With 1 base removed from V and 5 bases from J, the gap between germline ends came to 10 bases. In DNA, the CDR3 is TGCGCCAGCAGCTTGAGCCCCGGTGATAATTCACCCCTCCACTTT. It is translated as CASSLSPGDNSPLHF.

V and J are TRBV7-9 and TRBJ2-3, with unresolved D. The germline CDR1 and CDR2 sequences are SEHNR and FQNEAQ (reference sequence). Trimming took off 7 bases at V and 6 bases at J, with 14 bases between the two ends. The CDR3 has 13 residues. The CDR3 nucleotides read TGTGCCAGCACCCTACGATCCGGGGATACGCAGTATTTT. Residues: CASTLRSGDTQYF.